A single sample gave rise to the 4 T cell receptor beta chains below, sequenced in a study of metastatic and nonmetastatic thyroid tumors. TCRdb re-called the PCR reads via MiXCR. This sample has 30,000 to 35,000 clones; around 33% occur once, and the top ten carry about 15%. No treatment of any kind had been given to any patient before thyroid surgery. Sequenced material: tumor tissue. All receptors derive from a female donor with papillary thyroid cancer or a benign thyroid nodule (not recorded which). Some clones in this sample may be carry-over from other donors' samples.

This sequence joins TRBV6-1 and TRBJ1-2; 10 positions match TRBD1. Germline V gives CDR1 MNHNS, CDR2 SASEGT. The trim removed 5 bases at V and 5 bases at J, leaving 5 bases unmatched. The CDR3 loop spans 14 amino acids. The CDR3 sequence: CASSTSGQGYGYTF. In nucleotides, the CDR3 is TGTGCCAGCAGTACCTCGGGACAGGGGTATGGCTACACCTTC.

The chain couples TRBV20-1 to TRBJ2-1, with D hard to call. The V end was cut by 2 bases, the J end by 8 bases, with 13 bases between. This CDR3 has 13 amino acids. Per germline, CDR1 DFQATT and CDR2 SNEGSKA (reference sequence). CDR3 residues: CSARNPVGYEQFF. CDR3 nucleotide sequence: TGCAGTGCTAGAAACCCCGTTGGGTATGAGCAGTTCTTC.

The chain has TRBV11-3 and TRBJ2-7; 11 bases match TRBD2. J gave up 12 bases and V 8 bases, and 21 bases lay outside the gene matches. The germline V gene has CDR1 SGHNT and CDR2 YENEEA. This CDR3 contains 16 residues. For the CDR3, the DNA is TGTGCCAGCCTCCGTACGGAAAGGCCTAGCGGGAGGTTCGCGTACGTC. Translation gives CASLRTERPSGRFAYV.

This chain links TRBV5-1 with TRBJ2-7; TRBD2 matches 12 bases. The CDR3 sequence is 16 residues long. Germline loops: CDR1 SGHRS, CDR2 YFSETQ. J lost 0 bases, V lost 4 bases, and 5 bases had no gene match. The CDR3 DNA reads as TGCGCCAGCAGCGGGGGACTAGCGGGCCTCTCCTACGAGCAGTACTTC. Translation: CASSGGLAGLSYEQYF.